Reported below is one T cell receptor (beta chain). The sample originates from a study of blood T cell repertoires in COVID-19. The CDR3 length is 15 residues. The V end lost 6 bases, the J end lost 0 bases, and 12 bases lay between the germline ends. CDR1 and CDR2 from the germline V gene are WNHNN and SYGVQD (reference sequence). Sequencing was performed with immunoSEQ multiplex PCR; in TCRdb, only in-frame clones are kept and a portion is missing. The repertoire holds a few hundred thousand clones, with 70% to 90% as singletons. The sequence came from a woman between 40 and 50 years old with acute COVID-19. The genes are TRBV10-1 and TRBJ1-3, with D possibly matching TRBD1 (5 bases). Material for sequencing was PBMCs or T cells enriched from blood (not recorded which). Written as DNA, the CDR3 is TGCGCCAGCAGGCCAAAGACAGTCTCTGGAAACACCATATATTTT. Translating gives CASRPKTVSGNTIYF.